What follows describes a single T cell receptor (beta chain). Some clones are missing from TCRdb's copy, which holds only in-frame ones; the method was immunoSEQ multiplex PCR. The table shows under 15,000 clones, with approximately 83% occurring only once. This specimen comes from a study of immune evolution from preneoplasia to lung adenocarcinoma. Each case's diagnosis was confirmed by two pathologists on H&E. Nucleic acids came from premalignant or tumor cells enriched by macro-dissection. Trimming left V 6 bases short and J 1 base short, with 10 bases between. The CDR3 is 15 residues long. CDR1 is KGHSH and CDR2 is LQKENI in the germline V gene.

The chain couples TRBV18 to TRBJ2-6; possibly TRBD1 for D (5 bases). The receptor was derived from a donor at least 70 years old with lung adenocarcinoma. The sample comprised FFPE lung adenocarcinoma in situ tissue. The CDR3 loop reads CASSPDTSGANVLTF. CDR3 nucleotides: TGTGCCAGCTCGCCGGACACTTCTGGGGCCAACGTCCTGACTTTC.